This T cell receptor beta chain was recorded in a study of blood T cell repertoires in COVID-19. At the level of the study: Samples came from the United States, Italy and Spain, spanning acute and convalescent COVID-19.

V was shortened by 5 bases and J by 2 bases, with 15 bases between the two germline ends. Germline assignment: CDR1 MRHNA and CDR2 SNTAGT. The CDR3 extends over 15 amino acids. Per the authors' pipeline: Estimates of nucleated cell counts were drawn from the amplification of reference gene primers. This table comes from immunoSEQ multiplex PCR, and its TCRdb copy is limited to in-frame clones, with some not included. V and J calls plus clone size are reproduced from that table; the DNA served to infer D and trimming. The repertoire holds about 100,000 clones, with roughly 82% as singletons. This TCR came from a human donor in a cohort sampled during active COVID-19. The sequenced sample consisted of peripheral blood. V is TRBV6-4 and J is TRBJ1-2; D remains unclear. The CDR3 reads CASSPGPGSNYGYTF. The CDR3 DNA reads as TGTGCCAGCAGTCCCGGCCCGGGAAGCAACTATGGCTACACCTTC.